This T cell receptor beta chain was retrieved from a study of control samples from healthy donors and cancer patients. TCRdb's table, derived via immunoSEQ multiplex PCR, lists solely in-frame clones and lacks some. The sample contains some 200,000 clones, 91% of which appear only once. Germline V gene data show CDR1 as SGHTA and CDR2 as FQGNSA. V was shortened by 4 bases and J by 0 bases, with 9 bases between the two germline ends. The CDR3 is 15 residues long. Sequences were obtained from blood. The clonotype was recovered from a woman aged 25 to 39 in good health. The chain employs TRBV7-2 and TRBJ2-2; weak D call: TRBD1 (5 bases). The CDR3 sequence is CASSSRRANTGELFF. The CDR3 DNA is TGTGCCAGCAGCTCTCGCAGGGCGAACACCGGGGAGCTGTTTTTT.